These T cell receptor beta chains were read from a single sample in a study of blood T cells in healthy people across ages. MiXCR, applied by TCRdb to the 5' RACE reads, yields one record per CDR3 protein. In the table there are over 500,000 distinct CDR3 sequences, 45% to 60% of which are singletons. Sequencing used blood. These receptor sequences come from a woman older than 75 in good health. Both conserved end residues are part of each CDR3. D genes are given only for firm matches. A row's size may be missing; if present it is once, few, many or a size class.

. | TRBJ2-3 | TRBV7-6 | . | 14 | TGTGCCAGCAGCTATGGACAGAGAGCAGATACGCAGTATTTT | CASSYGQRADTQYF
. | TRBJ2-1 | TRBV5-1 | . | 13 | TGCGCCAGCAGCCCTGGACCTGGAGTTGAGCAGTTCTTC | CASSPGPGVEQFF
. | TRBJ1-2 | TRBV5-1 | . | 15 | TGCGCCAGCAGCTCCGGGCGGGCGGCGAACTATGGCTACACCTTC | CASSSGRAANYGYTF
TRBD2 | TRBJ2-4 | TRBV6-5 | . | 21 | TGTGCCAGCAGTTCCCCATCGACGGGGACTAGCGGGGCGGGGGCCAAAAACATTCAGTACTTC | CASSSPSTGTSGAGAKNIQYF
. | TRBJ2-1 | TRBV6-2/TRBV6-3 | many | 12 | TGTGCCAGCAGTTACTCGCGGGGTGAGCAGTTCTTC | CASSYSRGEQFF
TRBD2 | TRBJ2-3 | TRBV7-9 | once | 15 | TGTGCCAGCAACCCTGGGACTAGCGGGAGACTAACGCAGTATTTT | CASNPGTSGRLTQYF
. | TRBJ2-3 | TRBV20-1 | . | 15 | TGCAGTGCTAGAGGGCTTGAGGGGTTCTTAGATACGCAGTATTTT | CSARGLEGFLDTQYF
TRBD2 | TRBJ2-7 | TRBV25-1 | . | 14 | TGTGCCAGCACAACGGGGGCGGGGGGGAAATCCCAGTACTTC | CASTTGAGGKSQYF
. | TRBJ1-5 | TRBV12-3/TRBV12-4 | many | 16 | TGTGCCAGCAGTTTAGGGGCAGGGTGGGGCAATCAGCCCCAGCATTTT | CASSLGAGWGNQPQHF
. | TRBJ2-1 | TRBV5-1 | once | 15 | TGCGCCAGCAGCTTGGAAGGGGCGAGGTTTGATGAGCAGTTCTTC | CASSLEGARFDEQFF
. | TRBJ1-1 | TRBV27 | . | 15 | TGTGCCAGCAGTTTATCTGCAGGGGTGAACACTGAAGCTTTCTTT | CASSLSAGVNTEAFF
. | TRBJ1-4 | TRBV7-9 | few | 14 | TGTGCCAGCAGGGTGGGTGCAACTAATGAAAAACTGTTTTTT | CASRVGATNEKLFF
TRBD2 | TRBJ2-1 | TRBV6-9 | . | 14 | TGTGCCAGCAGCCCGCCGGGAGGGGGCAATGAGCAGTTCTTC | CASSPPGGGNEQFF
. | TRBJ1-5 | TRBV7-8 | once | 16 | TGTGCCGGCAGCTTAGGCGGCATAGTAAGCAATCAGCCCCAGCATTTT | CAGSLGGIVSNQPQHF
. | TRBJ1-5 | TRBV20-1 | few | 15 | TGCAGTGCTAGGGGGACAACTTATAGCAATCAGCCCCAGCATTTT | CSARGTTYSNQPQHF
. | TRBJ2-6 | TRBV29-1 | few | 13 | TGCAGCGTTGAGGGGTCTGGGGCCAACGTCCTGACTTTC | CSVEGSGANVLTF
. | TRBJ1-5 | TRBV30 | . | 12 | TGTGCCTGGAGTGCAAGCAGTGTGCCCCAGCATTTT | CAWSASSVPQHF
TRBD1 | TRBJ1-2 | TRBV11-1 | few | 15 | TGTGCCAGCAGCTTTACGGGACAGGGCGGCTATGGCTACACCTTC | CASSFTGQGGYGYTF
TRBD2 | TRBJ2-1 | TRBV5-1 | . | 14 | TGCGCCAGCAGTAGCGGGGTCTCCTACAATGAGCAGTTCTTC | CASSSGVSYNEQFF
. | TRBJ1-1 | TRBV21-1 | few | 15 | TGTGCCAGCAGCCCTCGGGACAGGGAGAACACTGAAGCTTTCTTT | CASSPRDRENTEAFF
. | TRBJ2-3 | TRBV20-1 | . | 13 | TGCAGTGCTAGATGCGGTCCCACAGATACGCAGTATTTT | CSARCGPTDTQYF
. | TRBJ1-1 | TRBV18 | . | 15 | TGTGCCAGCTCTCCAAGGAGGGGTCAGAACACTGAAGCTTTCTTT | CASSPRRGQNTEAFF
. | TRBJ2-5 | TRBV7-2 | . | 13 | TGTGCCAGCAGCGCGGGAAAGCGGGAGACCCAGTACTTC | CASSAGKRETQYF
. | TRBJ2-1 | TRBV12-3/TRBV12-4 | many | 14 | TGTGCCAGCAGTTTCATGAATACCTACAATGAGCAGTTCTTC | CASSFMNTYNEQFF
. | TRBJ2-3 | TRBV5-4 | . | 14 | TGTGCCAGCGGACAGCGGGATCCGACAGATACGCAGTATTTT | CASGQRDPTDTQYF